A single sample is the source of the 17 T cell receptor beta chains below, sequenced in a study of blood T cell repertoires in COVID-19. TCRdb's table, derived via immunoSEQ multiplex PCR, lists solely in-frame clones and lacks some. The data contain fewer than 250,000 clones, around 90% of them singletons. Sequenced sample: peripheral blood. The receptors derive from a man aged 60-69 years who had recovered from COVID-19.

The rearrangement uses TRBV30 and TRBJ2-3, with TRBD2 identical over 7 bases. V was pared by 4 bases and J by 0 bases, with 4 bases of the junction left unmatched. Germline V gives CDR1 GTSNPN, CDR2 SVGIG (reference sequence). The CDR3 extends over 14 amino acids. This chain's CDR3 is CAWIRSGSTDTQYF. The CDR3 DNA is TGTGCCTGGATCCGTAGCGGGAGCACAGATACGCAGTATTTT.

This clone showed up just once. The chain joins TRBV15 to TRBJ1-5; D gene unclear. Germline V CDR1 and CDR2: LNHNV, YYDKDF (reference sequence). V was shortened by 0 bases and J by 0 bases, with 9 bases between the two germline ends. This CDR3 has 16 residues. The CDR3, as DNA: TGTGCCACCAGCAGAGATCAAGCAAATAGCAATCAGCCCCAGCATTTT. Its protein is CATSRDQANSNQPQHF.

CDR3 protein: CASSPRGTGGTGELFF. The CDR3 region has the DNA TGTGCCAGTAGTCCCCGGGGGACAGGGGGCACCGGGGAGCTGTTTTTT. V usage is TRBV19 and J usage is TRBJ2-2; 11 nucleotides line up with TRBD1. The CDR3 spans 16 residues. The trim removed 5 bases at V and 4 bases at J, leaving 6 bases unmatched. The germline CDR1 and CDR2 sequences are LNHDA and SQIVND (reference sequence).

The genes are TRBV27 and TRBJ2-1; a weak D match, TRBD1 (5 bases). Trimming left V 6 bases short and J 1 base short, with 13 bases between. The germline gives CDR1 MNHEY, CDR2 SMNVEV (reference sequence). The CDR3 is 15 residues long. CDR3 residues: CASSQGIESYNEQFF. As DNA, the CDR3 is TGTGCCAGCAGCCAGGGAATAGAATCCTACAATGAGCAGTTCTTC.

This chain links TRBV9 with TRBJ2-7; maybe TRBD1 (6 bases). Germline values: CDR1 SGDLS, CDR2 YYNGEE. V was trimmed by 4 bases and J by 1 base, leaving 12 bases between them. The length of the CDR3 is 14 residues. The CDR3 region has the DNA TGTGCCAGCAGCTCTAGCCAGGGGTCCTACGAGCAGTACTTC. Residues: CASSSSQGSYEQYF.

The gene calls are TRBV25-1 and TRBJ2-2; weak D call: TRBD1 (6 bases). CDR3 length: 17 residues. V gave up 3 bases and J gave up 5 bases, with 19 bases separating them. The germline CDR1 and CDR2 sequences are MGHDK and SYGVNS. The CDR3 sequence: CASSDLGGSSLTGELFF. In DNA form, the CDR3 reads TGTGCCAGCAGTGATTTAGGGGGTAGTTCCTTAACCGGGGAGCTGTTTTTT.

This chain uses TRBV14 with TRBJ2-7, with a weak D call TRBD1 (6 bases). The CDR3 runs 18 residues. Germline lookup yields CDR1 SGHDN and CDR2 FVKESK. Trimming stripped 5 bases from V and 4 bases from J, with 27 bases between. The CDR3 loop is CASSDTTHLQGLFYEQYF. CDR3 nucleotides: TGTGCCAGCAGCGACACAACCCACCTCCAGGGGTTATTTTACGAGCAGTACTTC.

The chain has TRBV4-3 and TRBJ2-2, with TRBD2 as a possible D gene (6 bases). Per the germline V gene, CDR1 is LGHNA and CDR2 is YSLEER. V lost 4 bases and J lost 7, with 16 bases in between. The CDR3 has 15 amino acids. DNA of the CDR3: TGCGCCAGCAGCCCAGCAAGCGGGTGGGGCGGGGAGCTGTTTTTT. Translating gives CASSPASGWGGELFF.

V gene TRBV18 combines with J gene TRBJ2-1; unclear D gene. Per the germline V gene, CDR1 is KGHSH and CDR2 is LQKENI. This CDR3 spans 14 amino acids. Trimming left V 6 bases short and J 3 bases short, with 12 bases between. The CDR3 spells CASSRATVYNEQFF. For the CDR3, the DNA is TGTGCCAGCTCCCGTGCAACAGTCTACAATGAGCAGTTCTTC.

The chain couples TRBV28 to TRBJ2-1; D unresolved. There are 14 residues in the CDR3. With 5 bases removed from V and 8 bases from J, the gap between germline ends came to 16 bases. Germline V gives CDR1 MDHEN, CDR2 SYDVKM. In DNA form, the CDR3 reads TGTGCCAGCAGTCCCCAAGACCGGCGGTATGAGCAGTTCTTC. As protein: CASSPQDRRYEQFF.

The rearrangement links TRBV5-4 to TRBJ2-3; D unresolved. The V end was cut by 7 bases, the J end by 1 base, with 13 bases between. There are 14 residues in the CDR3. Per germline, CDR1 SGHNT and CDR2 YYREEE (reference sequence). Written as DNA, the CDR3 is TGTGCCAGCCAACAGAGTGGCCGCACAGATACGCAGTATTTT. It codes for CASQQSGRTDTQYF.

This chain links TRBV12-5 with TRBJ2-1; D is undetermined. This CDR3 has 11 amino acids. The V end lost 6 bases, the J end lost 8 bases, and 8 bases lay between the germline ends. The germline V gene has CDR1 LGHNT and CDR2 FRNRAP. The CDR3 reads CASGHADEQFF. CDR3 in DNA: TGTGCTAGTGGCCATGCGGATGAGCAGTTCTTC.

V and J are TRBV5-1 and TRBJ2-5, with 9 positions matching TRBD2. The J segment lost 5 bases and the V segment lost 2 bases, leaving 7 bases of the junction unmatched. CDR1 and CDR2 (germline): SGHRS, YFSETQ. This CDR3 contains 15 residues. The CDR3: CASSFGGGASETQYF. CDR3 sequence (DNA): TGCGCCAGCAGCTTTGGCGGGGGGGCGTCTGAGACCCAGTACTTC.

The CDR3 DNA sequence: TGCGCCAGCACCCTTAGGGGTCAATTAGTGACTCTGCAGGCGGAGACCCAGTACTTC. The encoded protein is CASTLRGQLVTLQAETQYF. V gene TRBV5-1 combines with J gene TRBJ2-5, with D possibly matching TRBD1 (5 bases). Trimming cost V 6 bases and J 5 bases, with 32 bases left between them. This CDR3 region has 19 residues. Germline-derived CDR1 and CDR2 are SGHRS and YFSETQ.

This rearrangement joins TRBV5-1 to TRBJ1-2; 8 nucleotides match TRBD1. The CDR3 runs to 15 residues. Losses at the gene ends were 1 base for V and 6 bases for J; bases not matched to a gene: 8. Germline loops: CDR1 SGHRS, CDR2 YFSETQ. As DNA, the CDR3 is TGCGCCAGCAGCTTGACGGCAGGGGGCGACCATGGCTACACCTTC. Protein sequence: CASSLTAGGDHGYTF.

The chain links TRBV7-9 to TRBJ1-2, with D possibly matching TRBD1 (6 bases). From germline, CDR1 is SEHNR and CDR2 FQNEAQ (reference sequence). The CDR3 runs 14 residues. The V and J ends lost 0 bases and 6 bases respectively, with 11 bases between them. The CDR3 DNA sequence: TGTGCCAGCAGCTTAGCGGACAGCGGCGATGGCTACACCTTC. The encoded protein is CASSLADSGDGYTF.

The chain is built from TRBV6-5 and TRBJ1-3; a possible D gene is TRBD1 (5 bases). Germline V gene sequence: CDR1 MNHEY, CDR2 SVGAGI. V lost 6 bases and J lost 0, with 12 bases in between. CDR3 length: 15 residues. CDR3 in DNA: TGTGCCAGCAGGATCGGGGGTAGCTCTGGAAACACCATATATTTT. Its protein is CASRIGGSSGNTIYF.